The subject of this entry is one TCR beta chain. Assignments of participants to cohorts depended upon their own reported clinical history. The CDR3 has 15 residues. Germline CDR1 is LGHNA and CDR2 is YNFKEQ. V lost 4 bases and J 1 base, leaving 13 bases between the germline ends. The data stem from a study of blood T cell repertoires in COVID-19. Across the study: Acute and convalescent COVID-19 samples came from the United States, Italy and Spain.

Authors' methods: Counts of nucleated cells, estimated from reference gene primer amplification, were obtained. The repertoire was sequenced with immunoSEQ multiplex PCR; TCRdb's copy has only in-frame clones and lacks some. D and trimming were read from the DNA, whereas the V and J calls and clone size are those reported in that table. The sample consists of roughly 190,000 clones, around 86% of them appearing once. This TCR came from a woman in her forties in a cohort exposed to, infected with or recovered from COVID-19 (not recorded which). Sequencing used PBMCs or T cells enriched from blood (not recorded which). This chain joins TRBV4-2 and TRBJ1-1; D uncertain. As DNA, the CDR3 is TGTGCCAGCAGCCCCCGTAGAGGGAAGAACACTGAAGCTTTCTTT. Translating it yields CASSPRRGKNTEAFF.